The 11 T cell receptor beta chains given below trace back to one sample, sequenced in a study of blood T cell repertoires in COVID-19. The repertoire was sequenced with immunoSEQ multiplex PCR; TCRdb's copy has only in-frame clones and lacks some. The profile shows some 80,000 clones, about 85% of them singletons. Sample: peripheral blood. The receptor source for this set is a man in his fifties or sixties with COVID-19, enrolled during active disease.

The J gene is TRBJ2-5, the V gene TRBV29-1; TRBD1 might be the D (6 bases). The CDR3 has 13 amino acids. Germline V CDR1 and CDR2: SQVTM, ANQGSEA. The V end was cut by 7 bases, the J end by 3 bases, with 15 bases between. CDR3 bases: TGCAGCGCTGATTGGGCAGGGGAAGAGACCCAGTACTTC. This gives the protein CSADWAGEETQYF.

The chain joins TRBV4-1 to TRBJ1-3; no firm D call. V was cut by 0 bases and J by 4 bases, with 10 bases left in between. The CDR3 consists of 15 residues. Germline values: CDR1 MGHRA, CDR2 YSYEKL. The DNA for the CDR3 is TGCGCCAGCAGCCAAGATCTCGACTTGGGAAACACCATATATTTT. Translated: CASSQDLDLGNTIYF.

This clone was counted between two and nine times. V usage is TRBV5-1 and J usage is TRBJ2-3; 11 bases align to TRBD2. The V gene's germline CDR1 is SGHRS and CDR2 YFSETQ. Unmatched junction bases numbered 3, after V lost 0 bases and J lost 0 bases. The CDR3 has 17 amino acids. The chain's CDR3 is CASSLAWTSGSTDTQYF. CDR3 sequence (DNA): TGCGCCAGCAGCTTGGCCTGGACTAGCGGGAGCACAGATACGCAGTATTTT.

This chain links TRBV28 with TRBJ1-2; D unresolved. The germline V and J ends were trimmed by 8 bases and 3 bases, with 19 bases remaining between them. This CDR3 comprises 15 residues. The V gene's germline CDR1 is MDHEN and CDR2 SYDVKM. CDR3: CASCLRGPGDYGYTF. As DNA, the CDR3 is TGTGCCAGCTGCCTTAGAGGCCCCGGGGACTATGGCTACACCTTC.

V is TRBV27 and J is TRBJ2-3; D is ambiguous. V lost 3 bases, J lost 1 base, and 11 bases lay in between. The germline V gene encodes CDR1 MNHEY and CDR2 SMNVEV (reference sequence). The CDR3 is made up of 15 amino acids. This CDR3 reads CASSFFPAGTDTQYF. CDR3 nucleotides: TGTGCCAGCAGTTTTTTCCCCGCAGGCACAGATACGCAGTATTTT.

The CDR3 here is CASSHFTFPGVSNEKLFF. Here the CDR3 DNA reads TGCGCCAGCAGCCACTTTACCTTCCCGGGAGTATCAAATGAAAAACTGTTTTTT. J is TRBJ1-4 and V is TRBV4-1; D remains ambiguous. Germline CDR1 reads MGHRA; CDR2 reads YSYEKL. Trimming took 3 bases from V and 5 from J, leaving 22 bases between them. This CDR3 region has 18 residues.

This clone was found a few times. The V and J genes are TRBV5-1 and TRBJ1-4; D not resolved. Germline loops: CDR1 SGHRS, CDR2 YFSETQ. The CDR3 sequence is 16 residues long. The V end was cut by 4 bases, the J end by 0 bases, with 13 bases between. CDR3 protein: CASSPEAGATNEKLFF. Here the CDR3 DNA reads TGCGCCAGCAGCCCCGAGGCGGGTGCAACTAATGAAAAACTGTTTTTT. The whole variable domain, remainder taken from reference TRBV5-1 and TRBJ1-4, is KAGVTQTPRYLIKTRGQQVTLSCSPISGHRSVSWYQQTPGQGLQFLFEYFSETQRNKGNFPGRFSGRQFSNSRSEMNVSTLELGDSALYLCASSPEAGATNEKLFFGSGTQLSVL.

The V gene is TRBV5-6, the J gene TRBJ2-1, with 10 bases that match TRBD2. Germline values: CDR1 SGHDT, CDR2 YYEEEE. There are 18 residues in the CDR3. J lost 5 bases, V lost 4 bases, and 15 bases had no gene match. CDR3 amino acids: CASSSILPSGRVDNEQFF. In DNA, the CDR3 is TGTGCCAGCAGCAGTATCCTCCCTAGCGGGAGAGTAGACAATGAGCAGTTCTTC.

This chain uses TRBV6-5 with TRBJ1-3; D is undetermined. Germline V CDR1 and CDR2: MNHEY, SVGAGI. This CDR3 region has 13 residues. Trimming took off 6 bases at V and 8 bases at J, with 14 bases between the two ends. In nucleotides, the CDR3 is TGTGCCAGCAGCTCACCGGGGAGTTACACCATATATTTT. Its protein product is CASSSPGSYTIYF.

This clone was seen once. This chain uses TRBV28 with TRBJ1-6; D is unresolved. CDR3 length: 13 residues. Germline CDR1 and CDR2: MDHEN and SYDVKM. V shed 7 bases and J shed 6 bases, with 10 bases lying between them. The CDR3 DNA follows: TGTGCCAGCAACATCTTGGTTAATTCACCCCTCCACTTT. Amino acid sequence: CASNILVNSPLHF.

This clone appeared a single time. The CDR3 region has the DNA TGCGCCAGCAGCTTGGAGCAGGGAGGCGTAGCGTCTGAAGCTTTCTTT. Protein: CASSLEQGGVASEAFF. The rearrangement uses TRBV5-1 and TRBJ1-1, with D maybe TRBD1 (5 bases). Germline assignment: CDR1 SGHRS and CDR2 YFSETQ. The CDR3 has 16 residues. V was clipped by 0 bases and J by 6 bases, with 18 bases between them.